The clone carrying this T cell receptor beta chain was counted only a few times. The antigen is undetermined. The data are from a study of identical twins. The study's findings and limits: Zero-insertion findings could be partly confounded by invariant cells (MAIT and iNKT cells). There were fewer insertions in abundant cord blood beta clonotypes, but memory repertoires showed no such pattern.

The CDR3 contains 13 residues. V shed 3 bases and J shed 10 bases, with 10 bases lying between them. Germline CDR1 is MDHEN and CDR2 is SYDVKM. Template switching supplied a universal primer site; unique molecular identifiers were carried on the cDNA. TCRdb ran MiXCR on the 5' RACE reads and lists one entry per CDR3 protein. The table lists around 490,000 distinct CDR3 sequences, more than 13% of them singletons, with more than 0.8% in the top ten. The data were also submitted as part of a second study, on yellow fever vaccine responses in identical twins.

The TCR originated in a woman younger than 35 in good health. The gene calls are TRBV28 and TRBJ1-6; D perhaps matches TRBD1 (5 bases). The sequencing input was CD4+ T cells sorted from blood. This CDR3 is CASSLGGFSPLHF. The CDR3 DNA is TGTGCCAGCAGTTTGGGGGGGTTCTCACCCCTCCACTTT.